The present TCR beta chain was sequenced within a study of blood T cells in healthy people across ages. Primers used in a second PCR of roughly 6 to 11 cycles were a sample-barcoded 5' primer and a J-beta primer mix. A template-switch adaptor with 12 random nucleotides tagged each cDNA molecule. TCRdb redid the calling of the 5' RACE reads with MiXCR, one entry per CDR3 protein. The sample has about 1.4 million distinct CDR3 sequences, around 59% seen once. This clonotype was seen once. Sequencing input: blood. This receptor was obtained from a man younger than 30 in good health.

The CDR3 DNA sequence: TGTGCCAGCAGTTCCCACAGGGGAACGGTCACCGGGGAGCTGTTTTTT. Amino acid sequence: CASSSHRGTVTGELFF. The rearrangement joins TRBV12-3 or TRBV12-4 to TRBJ2-2; TRBD1 agrees at 7 bases. This CDR3 has 16 residues. With V trimmed by 4 bases and J by 4 bases, 9 bases remained unmatched.